The 15 T cell receptor beta chains below were found in one sample sequenced in a study of T cell repertoires in aging, cancer and after chemotherapy. Amplification of TCR beta used genomic DNA extracted from peripheral blood. Rearranged V-D-J TRB sequences were amplified with a mixed TRB-A/B primer pool. TCRdb reanalysed the multiplex PCR reads using MiXCR and keeps one entry per CDR3 protein. The sample has around 1,400 distinct CDR3 sequences, 20% to 25% seen once. Sequencing was performed on blood. All receptors come from a human donor with a solid tumor.

By share, this clonotype counts as medium-sized. The J gene is TRBJ2-5, the V gene TRBV6-5; TRBD1 aligns across 9 bases. The CDR3 loop spans 13 amino acids. The V and J ends lost 0 bases and 7 bases, in that order; junction bases with no gene match: 0. Germline V gives CDR1 MNHEY, CDR2 SVGAGI. In DNA, the CDR3 is TGTGCCAGCAGTTACTCGGGACAGGGGACCCAGTACTTC. Amino acid sequence: CASSYSGQGTQYF.

In this sample, this clonotype is medium-sized. V usage is TRBV20-1 and J usage is TRBJ2-7; D is possibly TRBD1 (5 bases). CDR3 length: 14 amino acids. Germline CDR1 is DFQATT and CDR2 is SNEGSKA (reference sequence). Trimming removed 6 bases from V and 0 bases from J, with 15 bases in between. The CDR3 protein is CSARKGAPSYEQYF. The DNA of the CDR3 is TGCAGTGCCCGAAAAGGGGCCCCCTCCTACGAGCAGTACTTC.

V gene TRBV5-1 combines with J gene TRBJ2-1; 12 bases are shared with TRBD2. Germline lookup yields CDR1 SGHRS and CDR2 YFSETQ. With V trimmed by 0 bases and J by 6 bases, 1 base remained unmatched. The CDR3 has 15 residues. CDR3 bases: TGCGCCAGCAGCTTGGTGACTAGCGGGGGCAATGAGCAGTTCTTC. This sequence encodes CASSLVTSGGNEQFF.

This clonotype came up a few times. The chain employs TRBV7-9 and TRBJ2-7; D is possibly TRBD2 (5 bases). Germline CDR1 reads SEHNR; CDR2 reads FQNEAQ (reference sequence). V dropped 5 bases and J dropped 0 bases, with 8 bases sitting between them. The CDR3 sequence is 13 residues long. CDR3 in DNA: TGTGCCAGCAGCCATACTAGCTCCTACGAGCAGTACTTC. Protein: CASSHTSSYEQYF. The entire variable domain, with the rest obtained from reference TRBV7-9 and TRBJ2-7, is as follows: DTGVSQNPRHKITKRGQNVTFRCDPISEHNRLYWYRQTLGQGPEFLTYFQNEAQLEKSRLLSDRFSAERPKGSFSTLEIQRTEQGDSAMYLCASSHTSSYEQYFGPGTRLTVT.

By its share, this clonotype is medium-sized (0.01 to 0.1%). The V and J genes are TRBV5-5 and TRBJ2-5; 7 bases map to TRBD1. The CDR3 covers 14 residues. J was trimmed by 2 bases and V by 4 bases; bases with no gene match: 5. CDR1 and CDR2 from the germline V gene are SGHKS and YYEKEE (reference sequence). The CDR3 nucleotides are TGTGCCAGCAGCCTAAGGGACAGTCAAGAGACCCAGTACTTC. This sequence encodes CASSLRDSQETQYF.

This clonotype ranks as medium-sized. The V gene is TRBV4-3, the J gene TRBJ1-3; 8 bases agree with TRBD1. The junction had 5 bases not matched to a gene; V was cut back by 3 bases and J by 4 bases. This CDR3 is 15 amino acids long. Germline V gene lookup returns CDR1 LGHNA and CDR2 YSLEER. DNA of the CDR3: TGCGCCAGCAGCCATGACAGGGGCATCGGAAACACCATATATTTT. Encoded protein: CASSHDRGIGNTIYF.

This clonotype was seen only a few times. The V gene is TRBV7-2, the J gene TRBJ2-2, with 10 bases fitting TRBD2. CDR1 is SGHTA and CDR2 is FQGNSA in the germline V gene. The CDR3 is 17 amino acids. With V trimmed by 0 bases and J by 5 bases, 6 bases remained unmatched. The CDR3 bases are TGTGCCAGCAGCTTAGCCAGGGGACTAGCGCGAACCGGGGAGCTGTTTTTT. It is translated as CASSLARGLARTGELFF.

The chain recombines TRBV5-1 with TRBJ1-1; TRBD1 agrees at 10 bases. J was trimmed by 1 base and V by 4 bases; bases with no gene match: 4. The CDR3 has 15 residues. The germline V gene has CDR1 SGHRS and CDR2 YFSETQ. The CDR3 region has the DNA TGCGCCAGCAGCCCCTGGGACAGGGGGAACACTGAAGCTTTCTTT. This sequence encodes CASSPWDRGNTEAFF.

The CDR3 loop is CSADKGQGFTEAFF. Written as DNA, the CDR3 is TGCAGTGCTGATAAGGGACAGGGGTTCACTGAAGCTTTCTTT. The V and J genes are TRBV20-1 and TRBJ1-1, with TRBD1 matching over 10 bases. Germline V lookup: CDR1 DFQATT, CDR2 SNEGSKA (reference sequence). V shed 5 bases and J 4 bases; nucleotides not matched to a gene: 7. This CDR3 has 14 amino acids.

The chain uses TRBV6-5 and TRBJ1-1; D might be TRBD1 (5 bases). The CDR3 runs 11 residues. Germline CDR1 and CDR2: MNHEY and SVGAGI. Trimming pared 9 bases from V and 0 bases from J, leaving 5 bases between. Here the CDR3 reads CARTVNTEAFF. The CDR3, as DNA: TGTGCCAGGACAGTGAACACTGAAGCTTTCTTT.

This clonotype was counted only a few times. The chain uses TRBV5-4 and TRBJ2-3, with a tentative D call TRBD2 (5 bases). Trimming removed 2 bases at V and 2 bases at J, with 9 bases between. CDR3 length equals 14 residues. CDR1 and CDR2 (germline): SGHNT, YYREEE (reference sequence). The CDR3 bases are TGTGCCAGCAGCTTTTGGGGAGACACAGATACGCAGTATTTT. The encoded protein is CASSFWGDTDTQYF.

This clonotype was counted once. The V and J genes are TRBV15 and TRBJ1-5; 11 bases map to TRBD1. CDR1 and CDR2 from the germline V gene are LNHNV and YYDKDF (reference sequence). The V segment lost 4 bases and the J segment 5 bases; nucleotides outside the gene matches: 4. This CDR3 spans 15 amino acids. The CDR3 DNA is TGTGCCACCAGCACAGGACAGGGGGCGGATCAGCCCCAGCATTTT. It encodes CATSTGQGADQPQHF.

The rearrangement joins TRBV4-3 to TRBJ1-4, with 7 bases matching TRBD1. CDR3 length equals 15 residues. Looked up from germline, CDR1 is LGHNA and CDR2 is YSLEER. Germline trimming cut 2 bases from V and 7 bases from J; bases unmatched to any gene: 7. DNA of the CDR3: TGCGCCAGCAGCCAACAGCAGGGGGAGAGTGAAAAACTGTTTTTT. Its translation is CASSQQQGESEKLFF.

This clonotype is medium-sized within its sample. This sequence joins TRBV6-5 and TRBJ1-1; TRBD1 matches at 9 bases. There are 14 residues in the CDR3. J was trimmed by 6 bases and V by 5 bases; bases with no gene match: 7. Germline V lookup: CDR1 MNHEY, CDR2 SVGAGI. CDR3 amino acids: CASSLGTGTAEAFF. The CDR3 DNA sequence: TGTGCCAGCAGTCTAGGGACAGGGACAGCTGAAGCTTTCTTT.

The J gene is TRBJ2-7, the V gene TRBV4-3; D assignment may be TRBD1 or TRBD2 (5 bases each). Germline assignment: CDR1 LGHNA and CDR2 YSLEER. The V gene lost 1 base and the J gene lost 0 bases, with 13 bases spanning the gap. The CDR3 extends over 16 amino acids. CDR3: CASSQGPGTYSYEQYF. The CDR3 DNA reads as TGCGCCAGCAGCCAAGGCCCCGGGACCTACTCCTACGAGCAGTACTTC.